This is a list of T cell receptor beta chains from one sample in a study of cytomegalovirus exposure and HLA in healthy donors. Some clones are missing from TCRdb's copy, which holds only in-frame ones; the method was immunoSEQ multiplex PCR. The sample records fewer than 200,000 clones, roughly 85% being singletons. The sequencing input was PBMCs. These receptors were obtained from a woman in her twenties or thirties in good health and CMV-seronegative. CDR3s include the opening cysteine and the closing phenylalanine or tryptophan. Each record gives: V gene, D gene, J gene, CDR3 protein. A D gene is named only where the DNA matches it firmly.

V gene: TRBV7-6; D gene: NA; J gene: TRBJ1-4; CDR3 protein: CASSLADSQNEKLFF
V gene: TRBV2; D gene: TRBD1; J gene: TRBJ2-5; CDR3 protein: CASSEWSGGAETQYF
V gene: TRBV27; D gene: TRBD2; J gene: TRBJ2-3; CDR3 protein: CASSTGLAGGTGGQYF
V gene: TRBV2; D gene: NA; J gene: TRBJ2-7; CDR3 protein: CASRGVSYEQYF
V gene: TRBV7-2; D gene: NA; J gene: TRBJ2-3; CDR3 protein: CASSRGAGSADTQYF
V gene: TRBV7-2; D gene: NA; J gene: TRBJ1-5; CDR3 protein: CASSLVWASPQHF
V gene: TRBV27; D gene: NA; J gene: TRBJ1-4; CDR3 protein: CASTARQNEKLFF
V gene: TRBV18; D gene: NA; J gene: TRBJ2-3; CDR3 protein: CASSLSGTDTQYF
V gene: TRBV11-3; D gene: NA; J gene: TRBJ2-1; CDR3 protein: CASSSLGPAEQFF
V gene: TRBV10-1; D gene: NA; J gene: TRBJ2-3; CDR3 protein: CASSPGLSTDTQYF
V gene: TRBV10-2; D gene: TRBD1; J gene: TRBJ1-5; CDR3 protein: CASSPDRARPQHF
V gene: TRBV5-4; D gene: TRBD1; J gene: TRBJ1-1; CDR3 protein: CASSLGGKGAYTEAFF
V gene: TRBV5-4; D gene: NA; J gene: TRBJ2-1; CDR3 protein: CASSGSKDNEQFF
V gene: TRBV28; D gene: TRBD2; J gene: TRBJ2-7; CDR3 protein: CASSSLAGGVYEQYF
V gene: TRBV7-2; D gene: NA; J gene: TRBJ2-4; CDR3 protein: CASSRLGAGGTAIQYF
V gene: TRBV9; D gene: NA; J gene: TRBJ2-3; CDR3 protein: CASSDRGDRSTDTQYF
V gene: TRBV5-4; D gene: TRBD2; J gene: TRBJ2-1; CDR3 protein: CASSPTAGVSEQFF
V gene: TRBV2; D gene: NA; J gene: TRBJ1-6; CDR3 protein: CASSERGGQNNSPLHF
V gene: TRBV18; D gene: TRBD1; J gene: TRBJ2-6; CDR3 protein: CASSPPRAGGISGANVLTF
V gene: TRBV15; D gene: NA; J gene: TRBJ2-7; CDR3 protein: CATSTSTGGQYEQYF
V gene: TRBV30; D gene: TRBD2; J gene: TRBJ2-3; CDR3 protein: CARRRTSGKADTQYF
V gene: TRBV4-1; D gene: NA; J gene: TRBJ2-3; CDR3 protein: CASSQDAGTDTQYF
V gene: TRBV29-1; D gene: NA; J gene: TRBJ1-2; CDR3 protein: CSVFQDYGYTF
V gene: TRBV7-9; D gene: TRBD1; J gene: TRBJ2-3; CDR3 protein: CASSFRTGDQDTQYF
V gene: TRBV5-1; D gene: TRBD1; J gene: TRBJ2-3; CDR3 protein: CASSGRTGGYDTQYF
V gene: TRBV2; D gene: NA; J gene: TRBJ2-3; CDR3 protein: CASSVTPLAPSTDTQYF
V gene: TRBV10-2; D gene: TRBD1; J gene: TRBJ2-7; CDR3 protein: CASRGQGASYEQYF
V gene: TRBV5-8; D gene: NA; J gene: TRBJ1-5; CDR3 protein: CASSFGGRGDNQPQHF
V gene: TRBV27; D gene: NA; J gene: TRBJ2-2; CDR3 protein: CASSLSGRDTGELFF
V gene: TRBV27; D gene: NA; J gene: TRBJ2-5; CDR3 protein: CASSFRSQETQYF
V gene: TRBV28; D gene: NA; J gene: TRBJ1-2; CDR3 protein: CASSLWPTGSGGYTF
V gene: TRBV7-3; D gene: TRBD2; J gene: TRBJ2-7; CDR3 protein: CASSSYSLAGAYEQYF
V gene: TRBV12-5; D gene: TRBD2; J gene: TRBJ2-7; CDR3 protein: CASGLVHGGGQYF
V gene: TRBV21-1; D gene: NA; J gene: TRBJ1-3; CDR3 protein: CASSRDRVDSGNTIYF
V gene: TRBV19; D gene: TRBD2; J gene: TRBJ2-1; CDR3 protein: CASHGTSGVGEQFF
V gene: TRBV30; D gene: NA; J gene: TRBJ1-6; CDR3 protein: CAWRGERGNNSPLHF
V gene: TRBV10-1; D gene: TRBD2; J gene: TRBJ2-3; CDR3 protein: CASSSGDTQYF
V gene: TRBV7-2; D gene: NA; J gene: TRBJ2-5; CDR3 protein: CASSATSGEETQYF
V gene: TRBV5-1; D gene: NA; J gene: TRBJ1-1; CDR3 protein: CASSLGPFPTEAFF
V gene: TRBV19; D gene: TRBD1; J gene: TRBJ2-7; CDR3 protein: CASSINRGYEQYF
V gene: TRBV4-2; D gene: NA; J gene: NA; CDR3 protein: CASSQDLASASYEQYF
V gene: TRBV5-1; D gene: NA; J gene: TRBJ2-1; CDR3 protein: CASSLVGVEQFF
V gene: TRBV19; D gene: TRBD1; J gene: TRBJ1-1; CDR3 protein: CASSIYGTGLMNTEAFF
V gene: TRBV6-5; D gene: NA; J gene: TRBJ1-1; CDR3 protein: CASRVDPGMNTEAFF
V gene: TRBV6-5; D gene: TRBD2; J gene: TRBJ2-3; CDR3 protein: CASNIAGRGTDTQYF
V gene: TRBV7-3; D gene: TRBD2; J gene: TRBJ2-7; CDR3 protein: CASSLGLAGDEQYF
V gene: TRBV5-4; D gene: NA; J gene: TRBJ2-1; CDR3 protein: CAGPKGRYNEQFF
V gene: TRBV28; D gene: NA; J gene: TRBJ1-2; CDR3 protein: CASSLQRGYTF
V gene: TRBV7-3; D gene: NA; J gene: TRBJ1-4; CDR3 protein: CASSPSGGEKLFF
V gene: TRBV4-1; D gene: NA; J gene: TRBJ1-1; CDR3 protein: CASSQAGGRNTEAFF
V gene: TRBV19; D gene: NA; J gene: TRBJ2-6; CDR3 protein: CASALWGAGANVLTF
V gene: TRBV28; D gene: NA; J gene: TRBJ1-2; CDR3 protein: CASSLTAREGYTF
V gene: TRBV21-1; D gene: NA; J gene: TRBJ2-7; CDR3 protein: CASSETGANEQYF
V gene: TRBV5-6; D gene: TRBD1; J gene: TRBJ1-1; CDR3 protein: CASSRDRGRSEAFF
V gene: TRBV28; D gene: TRBD1; J gene: TRBJ1-4; CDR3 protein: CASSIQGMRDEKLFF
V gene: TRBV4-3; D gene: TRBD1; J gene: TRBJ1-4; CDR3 protein: CASSRGTGEGYTEEKLFF
V gene: TRBV4-3; D gene: TRBD1; J gene: TRBJ1-1; CDR3 protein: CASSQSTGGTEAFF